This TCR beta chain was recorded in a study of beta chain features in type 1 diabetes. Study background: On cell yields, gender and age, patients and healthy donors were similar.

The sample holds many counts of this clone. As every portion of the isolated RNA was reverse transcribed, the sequencing read expressed TCRB transcripts. Here immunoSEQ multiplex PCR was the method, and the copy in TCRdb shows in-frame clones only, minus some. The data show around 320,000 clones, roughly 15% seen once. Germline values: CDR1 MNHEY, CDR2 SVGAGI. V lost 11 bases and J lost 1; bases outside the gene matches: 5. This CDR3 spans 15 amino acids. Over 95% purity was reached by all sorted populations. The sequence derives from a man aged 25-40 years in good health. The rearrangement uses TRBV6-5 and TRBJ2-5, with 15 bases fitting TRBD2. Material for sequencing was central memory CD4+ T cells from blood. In nucleotides, the CDR3 is TGTGCCGCGGGACTAGCGGGAGGCTCCCAAGAGACCCAGTACTTC. Encoded protein: CAAGLAGGSQETQYF.